These 9 T cell receptor beta chains were sequenced from one sample in a study of T-cell reconstitution after alpha-beta-depleted transplantation in children. Study-level findings and limits: The main origin of T-cell counts and diversity one year after transplant was newly produced T cells.

These receptors are not linked to any known antigen. Using unique molecular identifiers, the investigators prepared the TCRbeta library. One entry per CDR3 protein results from TCRdb running MiXCR on the PCR reads. The table has 330,000 or so distinct CDR3 sequences, roughly 7.8% seen once; the top ten hold 9.1%. Sample: peripheral blood, taken 360 days after TCRalphabeta/CD19-depleted stem cell transplant. Receptor source: a female patient aged 2-9 years who had a stem cell transplant for Fanconi anemia, so the T cells may come from the graft donor.

This clonotype came up a few times. The chain links TRBV3-1 to TRBJ1-6; D gene unclear. CDR1 and CDR2 (germline): LGHDT, YNNKEL (reference sequence). This CDR3 has 16 amino acids. V was pared by 2 bases and J by 6 bases, with 14 bases between. CDR3 sequence (DNA): TGTGCCAGCAGCCAATCCTTCGGAGCCCCTAATTCACCCCTCCACTTT. Its translation: CASSQSFGAPNSPLHF.

The rearrangement links TRBV25-1 to TRBJ1-2; no reliable D call. Germline lookup yields CDR1 MGHDK and CDR2 SYGVNS. The length of the CDR3 is 15 residues. V was shortened by 8 bases and J by 0 bases, with 16 bases between the two germline ends. CDR3: CASLLGEPANYGYTF. CDR3 DNA: TGTGCCAGCCTTCTCGGGGAACCGGCTAACTATGGCTACACCTTC.

Worth noting for this clonotype: A clone one base away is much larger, so this may be a read error. As the CDR3 is not closed by the conserved phenylalanine or tryptophan, this likely results from a read error. This chain uses TRBV9 with TRBJ1-1; D is unclear. V shed 0 bases and J shed 8 bases, with 8 bases lying between them. CDR1 and CDR2 from the germline V gene are SGDLS and YYNGEE. This CDR3 is 12 amino acids long. CDR3 region: CASSVDPTEAFC. CDR3 DNA sequence: TGTGCCAGCAGCGTAGACCCCACCGAAGCTTTCTGT.

This clonotype has just a few counts. The chain employs TRBV4-1 and TRBJ2-7; TRBD2 matches 7 bases. The V gene end was trimmed by 0 bases and the J gene end by 2 bases; junction bases not matched to a gene: 7. This CDR3 region has 16 residues. In germline, CDR1 is MGHRA, CDR2 YSYEKL. The CDR3 reads CASSQDTGGTPYEQYF. CDR3 nucleotide sequence: TGCGCCAGCAGCCAAGATACCGGGGGGACTCCCTACGAGCAGTACTTC.

The chain combines TRBV7-3 with TRBJ2-2; TRBD2 might be the D (5 bases). V was shortened by 0 bases and J by 7 bases, with 21 bases between the two germline ends. Germline values: CDR1 SGHTA, CDR2 FQGTGA. The CDR3 length is 18 residues. The CDR3 region is CASSLTELVLPPFGELFF. CDR3 coding DNA: TGTGCCAGCAGCTTAACGGAACTAGTTTTACCACCGTTCGGGGAGCTGTTTTTT. Combining the CDR3 with reference TRBV7-3 and TRBJ2-2 gives the whole variable domain GAGVSQTPSNKVTEKGKYVELRCDPISGHTALYWYRQSLGQGPEFLIYFQGTGAADDSGLPNDRFFAVRPEGSVSTLKIQRTERGDSAVYLCASSLTELVLPPFGELFFGEGSRLTVL.

The J gene is TRBJ2-1, the V gene TRBV10-3, with 10 bases aligning to TRBD1. The J segment lost 7 bases and the V segment lost 6 bases, leaving 6 bases of the junction unmatched. From germline, CDR1 is ENHRY and CDR2 SYGVKD. CDR3 length equals 14 residues. The CDR3 nucleotides read TGTGCCATCAGATGGGACAGGGGAAAGAATGAGCAGTTCTTC. Protein sequence: CAIRWDRGKNEQFF.

This clonotype occurred many times. The chain links TRBV9 to TRBJ2-7, with D possibly matching TRBD1 (5 bases). V was trimmed by 1 base and J by 5 bases, leaving 10 bases between them. The CDR3 is made up of 13 amino acids. Germline CDR1 is SGDLS and CDR2 is YYNGEE. CDR3 loop: CASSVQGLDEQYF. CDR3 bases: TGTGCCAGCAGCGTACAGGGTTTGGACGAGCAGTACTTC. Looking up the rest from reference TRBV9 and TRBJ2-7 gives the full variable domain: DSGVTQTPKHLITATGQRVTLRCSPRSGDLSVYWYQQSLDQGLQFLIQYYNGEERAKGNILERFSAQQFPDLHSELNLSSLELGDSALYFCASSVQGLDEQYFGPGTRLTVT.

This clonotype was seen many times. V is TRBV5-1 and J is TRBJ2-1; TRBD1 matches at 9 bases. This CDR3 comprises 15 residues. In germline, CDR1 is SGHRS, CDR2 YFSETQ. V was pared by 3 bases and J by 3 bases, with 4 bases of the junction left unmatched. The DNA for the CDR3 is TGCGCCAGCAGCTCCGGGACAGGGATCTACAATGAGCAGTTCTTC. Its translation: CASSSGTGIYNEQFF.

This clonotype appeared many times. The V call is TRBV9, the J call TRBJ2-5, with D unclear. Trimming cost V 0 bases and J 1 base, with 10 bases left between them. This CDR3 is 15 amino acids long. Germline V gene lookup returns CDR1 SGDLS and CDR2 YYNGEE. The CDR3 DNA follows: TGTGCCAGCAGCGTAGCCCCCTCGTTCCAAGAGACCCAGTACTTC. This gives the protein CASSVAPSFQETQYF.